A selection of T cell receptor beta chains follows, all from one sample in a study of T cells in Graves' hyperthyroidism and ophthalmopathy. TCRdb itself ran the multiplex PCR reads through MiXCR, one entry per CDR3 protein. This sample has hundreds of thousands of distinct CDR3 sequences, with under 60% found just once. The sample taken for sequencing was peripheral blood or thyroid tissue (not recorded which). These receptors were obtained from a woman aged 18-35 years with Graves' hyperthyroidism. Both conserved end residues are part of each CDR3. Fields, in order: clone size, V gene, J gene, D gene, CDR3 DNA, CDR3 protein. The D gene is left open where the match is weak. The size of a clone is reported for some rows only, either as once, few or many, or as a class for expanded clones.

>.|TRBV10-3|TRBJ1-1|.
TGTGCCATCAGTCTAGGGGGGACTGAAGCTTTCTTT
CAISLGGTEAFF
>.|TRBV29-1|TRBJ1-2|TRBD1
TGCAGCGTTGAGGGCGGACAGGGCTATGGCTACACCTTC
CSVEGGQGYGYTF
>few|TRBV29-1|TRBJ1-2|.
TGCAGCGTCAAAAATCCCAGGTCATCCTATGGCTACACCTTC
CSVKNPRSSYGYTF
>.|TRBV2|TRBJ1-3|.
TGTGCCAGCAGTGATGCAGGATATTTT
CASSDAGYF
>.|TRBV2|TRBJ1-4|.
TGTGCCAGCAGTTTATTCGCTTGGCACCAGAGTGAAAAACTGTTTTTT
CASSLFAWHQSEKLFF
>few|TRBV7-3|TRBJ2-5|TRBD2
TGTGCCAGCAGCTTACGAGGACTAGAGTGGGAGACCCAGTACTTC
CASSLRGLEWETQYF
>.|TRBV29-1|TRBJ2-7|TRBD1
TGCAGCGTTGAAGACGGGACAGTTTGGGAGCAGTACTTC
CSVEDGTVWEQYF
>.|TRBV2|TRBJ2-5|.
TGTGCCAGCAGTGATAACCCGACAGAAAAAGAGACCCAGTACTTC
CASSDNPTEKETQYF
>many|TRBV5-1|TRBJ1-4|.
TGCGCCAGCAGCTTGGCCAGGGGTGATGAAAAACTGTTTTTT
CASSLARGDEKLFF
>few|TRBV2|TRBJ1-1|TRBD1
TGTGCCAGCAGCCGGGGACAGGGGGCCGGCACTGAAGCTTTCTTT
CASSRGQGAGTEAFF